These 30 T cell receptor delta chains were sequenced from one sample in a study of γδ T cells in repeated Plasmodium falciparum infection. TCRdb re-identified clones in the multiplex PCR reads via CATT. Of around 46,000 delta-chain clones in the sample, around 1.6% were seen once. Vgamma9/Vdelta2+ and Vdelta2-negative gammadelta T cells were flow-sorted from PBMC for bulk sequencing. The sample taken for sequencing was gamma-delta T cells from blood. All receptors derive from a pool of human donors (malaria-infected and uninfected, not separated).

This clone was picked up many times. J is TRDJ1 and V is TRDV1; 13 bases match TRDD3. Unmatched junction bases numbered 39, after V lost 2 bases and J lost 0 bases. There are 29 residues in the CDR3. Germline V CDR1 and CDR2: TSWWSYY, QGS. CDR3 nucleotide sequence: TGTGCTCTTGGGGAAGATCCCCCTCACGAACTACTGGGGGATACGCCGTTTTACACACTCTATACGTACACCGATAAACTCATCTTT. This sequence encodes CALGEDPPHELLGDTPFYTLYTYTDKLIF.

This clone was seen a handful of times. This likely stems from a read error, as it lies one base from a far larger clone. This sample includes further DNA sequences coding for the same CDR3. J is TRDJ1 and V is TRDV1; the match to TRDD3 covers 13 bases. CDR3 length: 24 residues. Trimming cost V 2 bases and J 8 bases; bases outside gene matches: 32. Germline CDR1 TSWWSYY, CDR2 QGS. Here the CDR3 DNA reads TGTGCTCTTGGGGAATGGGGAACGACCCCGACCCCGAACTGGGGGATACGCGTCGGCCCCAAACTCATCTTT. As protein: CALGEWGTTPTPNWGIRVGPKLIF.

Of note for this clone: This DNA's translation and the protein TCRdb lists, from a much larger clone, do not match at residue 10, likely due to a read error; the protein shown is translated from the DNA. V and J are TRDV2 and TRDJ1; 10 nucleotides agree with TRDD3. The J gene, absent from TCRdb, was called here by matching the DNA to germline. V lost 0 bases to trimming and J lost 0 bases; unmatched junction nucleotides: 9. This CDR3 has 18 residues. CDR1 is GEAIGNYY, CDR2 EKD, per germline. The CDR3 loop is CACDTLTGGSSYTDKLIF. The CDR3 DNA sequence: TGTGCCTGTGACACCCTAACTGGGGGATCGTCCTACACCGATAAACTCATCTTT.

This clone has only a few counts. TCRdb records a much larger clone's protein for this DNA, with a difference at residue 16 that likely arises from a read error; the protein given is the translation of the DNA. The J gene is TRDJ1, the V gene TRDV3; tentatively, D is TRDD3 (9 bases). The CDR3 is made up of 21 amino acids. Per the germline V gene, CDR1 is TVYSNPD and CDR2 is GDNSRS (reference sequence). V lost 3 bases and J 4 bases, leaving 39 bases between the germline ends. CDR3: CAFTHFLLGLTGDTYIDKLIF. CDR3 bases: TGTGCCTTCACCCACTTCCTACTCGGTTTAACGGGGGATACCTACATCGATAAACTCATCTTT.

This clone rates as medium-sized (0.01 to 0.1%). The chain links TRDV2 to TRDJ1; D remains unclear. This CDR3 spans 16 amino acids. V was clipped by 1 base and J by 0 bases, with 14 bases between them. Looked up from germline, CDR1 is GEAIGNYY and CDR2 is EKD. The CDR3 sequence is CACDTIGPLYTDKLIF. The CDR3 DNA sequence: TGTGCCTGTGACACGATCGGGCCCTTGTACACCGATAAACTCATCTTT.

This clone occurred a few times. Given a far larger clone just one base away, this is likely a sequencing read error. This sample includes further DNA sequences coding for the same CDR3. V gene TRDV1 combines with J gene TRDJ1; D call uncertain. In germline, CDR1 is TSWWSYY, CDR2 QGS. This CDR3 has 16 amino acids. DNA of the CDR3: TGTGCTCTTGGGGAACGGGAGGTTTGGGACACCGATAAACTTATCTTT. This gives the protein CALGEREVWDTDKLIF.

The table lists this clone with a few counts. The TCRdb protein comes from a much larger clone and disagrees with this DNA's translation at residue 13, likely due to a read error; the protein given here is derived from the DNA. The V call is TRDV3, the J call TRDJ1; 12 bases line up with TRDD3. The J gene, missing from TCRdb, was assigned here through DNA to germline matching. Germline CDR1 and CDR2: TVYSNPD and GDNSRS (reference sequence). The CDR3 runs 16 residues. In nucleotides, the CDR3 is TGTGCCTCGGGGCCATACTGGGGGATACAACCCGATGAACTCATCTTT. Amino acid sequence: CASGPYWGIQPDELIF.

In its sample, this clone was seen a few times. The V and J genes are TRDV1 and TRDJ1; 8 bases are a match to TRDD3. The germline V gene encodes CDR1 TSWWSYY and CDR2 QGS. Trimming removed 2 bases from V and 0 bases from J; junction bases left unmatched: 23. The CDR3 totals 22 residues. The CDR3 here is CALGEGLPPGFRGIRDTDKLIF. The CDR3 coding sequence is TGTGCTCTTGGGGAAGGCCTTCCGCCCGGTTTCAGGGGGATAAGGGACACCGATAAACTCATCTTT.

In this sample, this clone is medium-sized. The sample has other DNA sequences that encode this CDR3 too. The V call is TRDV1, the J call TRDJ1, with D unresolved. Germline V gene lookup returns CDR1 TSWWSYY and CDR2 QGS. V dropped 2 bases and J dropped 4 bases, with 8 bases sitting between them. The CDR3 covers 13 residues. CDR3 region: CALGEVIHDKLIF. The CDR3 coding sequence is TGTGCTCTTGGGGAAGTAATTCACGATAAACTCATCTTT.

This clone has at least ten counts. TCRdb has a much larger clone's protein, which differs at residue 15 from the translation of this DNA, likely because of a read error; what is shown is the protein translated from the DNA. The CDR3 DNA reads TGTGCTCTTGGGGACCCTTCCTTCTACTGGGGGATAGGGTCGCCGTACACCGATAAACTCATCTTT. It specifies CALGDPSFYWGIGSPYTDKLIF. This chain uses TRDV1 with TRDJ1; the match to TRDD3 covers 11 bases. The CDR3 consists of 22 residues. Per the germline V gene, CDR1 is TSWWSYY and CDR2 is QGS. V lost 3 bases to trimming and J lost 0 bases; unmatched junction nucleotides: 21.

This clone has only a few counts. The translation of this DNA and the TCRdb protein of a much larger clone differ at residue 5, probably owing to a read error; the protein shown here is translated from the DNA. The chain recombines TRDV1 with TRDJ1, with D perhaps matching TRDD3 (5 bases). Germline matching of the DNA provided the J gene here, since TCRdb leaves it blank. The CDR3 consists of 17 residues. Trimming cost V 6 bases and J 2 bases, with 22 bases left between them. Germline CDR1 TSWWSYY, CDR2 QGS. The chain's CDR3 is CALGGFPSSWETDKLIF. The CDR3 region has the DNA TGTGCTCTTGGAGGTTTCCCGTCCTCCTGGGAAACCGATAAACTCATCTTT.

There are a few counts of this clone. A far bigger clonotype differs at one base, so this is likely a read error. V gene TRDV1 combines with J gene TRDJ1; D is unclear. Germline matching of the DNA provided the J gene here, since TCRdb leaves it blank. Germline-derived CDR1 and CDR2 are TSWWSYY and QGS. This CDR3 has 10 amino acids. Between the trimmed V and J ends, which lost 4 bases and 8 bases, there was a span of 5 bases. The chain's CDR3 is CALGVRKLIF. CDR3 nucleotides: TGTGCTCTTGGGGTGAGGAAACTCATCTTT.

By share, this clone counts as medium-sized. This specimen includes other DNA sequences encoding the same CDR3. The CDR3 protein is CALGEVLGDTDKLIF. In nucleotides, the CDR3 is TGTGCTCTTGGGGAGGTACTGGGGGACACCGATAAACTCATCTTT. The V and J genes are TRDV1 and TRDJ1; 8 positions match TRDD3. V was clipped by 3 bases and J by 0 bases; unmatched bases: 3. From germline, CDR1 is TSWWSYY and CDR2 QGS. This CDR3 spans 15 amino acids.

At least ten counts were recorded for this clone. The protein recorded in TCRdb matches a much larger clone and deviates from this DNA's translation at residue 5, suggesting a read error; the protein here is obtained by translating the DNA. J is TRDJ1 and V is TRDV1, with TRDD3 identical over 11 bases. Germline-derived CDR1 and CDR2 are TSWWSYY and QGS. V dropped 4 bases and J dropped 2; count of bases not matched to a gene: 6. The CDR3 contains 16 residues. The CDR3 spells CALGGLNWGITDKLIF. CDR3 coding DNA: TGTGCTCTTGGGGGGCTCAACTGGGGGATAACCGATAAACTCATCTTT.

This clone was detected a few times. The protein held in TCRdb is that of a much larger clone and does not match this DNA's translation at residue 11, likely because of a read error; the protein shown is translated from the DNA. The chain is built from TRDV1 and TRDJ1; no reliable D call. CDR1 is TSWWSYY and CDR2 is QGS in the germline V gene. Trimming cost V 1 base and J 1 base, with 16 bases left between them. The CDR3 contains 17 residues. The CDR3 here is CALGERKGAQSTDKLIF. As DNA, the CDR3 is TGTGCTCTTGGGGAACGCAAGGGAGCCCAGTCCACCGATAAACTCATCTTT.

This clone was detected a few times. Since a far larger clone is one base different, this is likely a read error. This sample includes further DNA sequences coding for the same CDR3. The V gene is TRDV1, the J gene TRDJ1, with D possibly matching TRDD3 (6 bases). TCRdb gives no J gene; it was assigned here by matching the DNA to germline. Germline values: CDR1 TSWWSYY, CDR2 QGS. The CDR3 sequence is 16 residues long. This CDR3 reads CALGEDLLYWVNKLIF. The CDR3 DNA is TGTGCCCTTGGGGAAGATTTGCTCTACTGGGTCAATAAACTCATCTTT.

There are a few counts of this clone. A far larger clone is a single base away, which makes a read error likely. The same CDR3 is also encoded by other DNA sequences in this sample. The V call is TRDV1, the J call TRDJ1, with a possible D match to TRDD2 (5 bases). The CDR3 runs 18 residues. CDR1 TSWWSYY and CDR2 QGS come from the germline V gene. The CDR3 here is CALGKPIPPRVPLDKLIF. CDR3 in DNA: TGTGCTCTTGGGAAGCCCATTCCTCCGCGGGTGCCTCTCGATAAGCTCATCTTT.

There are a few counts of this clone. The protein that TCRdb holds for this DNA derives from a much larger clone and differs from the translated DNA at residue 4, which likely indicates a read error; the protein shown here is translated from the DNA. The chain employs TRDV2 and TRDJ1, with TRDD3 matching 9 bases. The J gene, not given by TCRdb, was assigned here from a germline match of the nucleotide sequence. This CDR3 is built from 17 residues. The germline CDR1 and CDR2 sequences are GEAIGNYY and EKD. V lost 5 bases, J lost 0 bases, and 12 bases stayed unmatched. CDR3 in DNA: TGTGCCTGTGGCATACTGGGGGACAAAGGTTACACCGATAAACTCATCTTT. Its protein is CACGILGDKGYTDKLIF.

This clone was seen repeatedly, ten times or more. The chain carries TRDV2 and TRDJ1; TRDD3 agrees at 13 bases. No J gene is reported in TCRdb; it was inferred here by comparing the DNA with germline. Germline V gene data show CDR1 as GEAIGNYY and CDR2 as EKD. V lost 1 base, J lost 1 base, and 20 bases stayed unmatched. CDR3 length: 22 amino acids. CDR3 DNA: TGTGCCTGTGACACATTAGGTCCATTTACTGGGGGATACGCGAGGGGCACCGATAAACTCATCTTT. This translates into CACDTLGPFTGGYARGTDKLIF.

Worth noting for this clone: The amino acid sequence in TCRdb belongs to a much larger clone and departs from this DNA's translation at residue 15, likely a sequencing read error; the sequence shown is translated from the DNA. CDR3 DNA: TGTGCCTTCTTGGCCTTCCTTAGAACCTTACGGGACGGGAGACCCATCTTT. Protein product: CAFLAFLRTLRDGRPIF. The V gene call reads TRDV3; no J gene was called; the table calls TRDD2, which could not be checked here. The CDR3 has 17 amino acids. Germline CDR1 TVYSNPD, CDR2 GDNSRS (reference sequence).

The table lists this clone with many counts. The amino acid sequence in TCRdb belongs to a much larger clone and departs from this DNA's translation at residue 9, likely a sequencing read error; the sequence shown is translated from the DNA. This rearrangement joins TRDV1 to TRDJ1, with 11 bases that match TRDD3. In the absence of a J gene in TCRdb, the DNA was matched to germline to assign it here. CDR3 length: 24 residues. Germline V gives CDR1 TSWWSYY, CDR2 QGS. V was clipped by 5 bases and J by 3 bases; unmatched bases: 32. CDR3 sequence: CALGNSPHVLPNHWGISKADKLIF. CDR3 nucleotides: TGTGCTCTTGGGAACTCCCCCCACGTACTTCCTAACCACTGGGGGATAAGCAAGGCCGATAAACTCATCTTT.

This clone came up a few times. A single base is all that separates this from a far larger clone, so a read error is likely. Other DNA sequences in this sample translate to the same CDR3. V usage is TRDV1 and J usage is TRDJ1, with 12 bases identical to TRDD3. V dropped 2 bases and J dropped 5; count of bases not matched to a gene: 24. CDR1 and CDR2 (germline): TSWWSYY, QGS. CDR3 length equals 22 residues. CDR3 bases: TGTGCTCTTGGGGAAACCTTTGGTTCCTACGAAGAGGCTGGGGGATACGCTGATAAACTCATCTTT. It encodes CALGETFGSYEEAGGYADKLIF.

This clone showed up many times. The CDR3 coding sequence is TGTGCTCTTGGAGAAGCGTGGGTGACCCTACCCGGCTGGGGATTCACCGATAAACTCATCTTT. This sequence encodes CALGEAWVTLPGWGFTDKLIF. The chain carries TRDV1 and TRDJ1; a weak D match, TRDD3 (6 bases). This CDR3 comprises 21 residues. Germline V gene sequence: CDR1 TSWWSYY, CDR2 QGS. V lost 6 bases and J 1 base, leaving 33 bases between the germline ends.

To note about this clone: TCRdb has a much larger clone's protein, which differs at residue 5 from the translation of this DNA, likely because of a read error; what is shown is the protein translated from the DNA. This sequence joins TRDV1 and TRDJ1, with 9 bases that match TRDD3. No J segment appears in TCRdb, so it was assigned here by matching the sequence to germline. The CDR3 length is 23 residues. Germline V gene lookup returns CDR1 TSWWSYY and CDR2 QGS. The V and J ends lost 4 bases and 1 base, in that order; junction bases with no gene match: 28. CDR3 in amino acids: CALGGLDLPWGIVPPLSTDKLIF. Here the CDR3 DNA reads TGTGCTCTTGGGGGACTTGACCTACCCTGGGGGATCGTACCTCCTTTGTCCACCGATAAACTCATCTTT.

This clone was observed many times. The protein held in TCRdb is that of a much larger clone and does not match this DNA's translation at residue 3, likely because of a read error; the protein shown is translated from the DNA. V is TRDV2 and J is TRDJ1; D is unresolved. Germline V gene data show CDR1 as GEAIGNYY and CDR2 as EKD. The CDR3 loop spans 13 amino acids. CDR3 loop: CARDSVGVDKLIF. In DNA, the CDR3 is TGTGCCCGTGACAGTGTAGGAGTCGATAAACTCATCTTT.

This clone occurred a few times. TCRdb's listed protein matches a much larger clone and diverges from this DNA's translation at residue 9, likely through a read error; the protein shown comes from the DNA. The J gene is TRDJ1, the V gene TRDV1; D ambiguous. The CDR3 has 14 residues. Germline CDR1 TSWWSYY, CDR2 QGS. The CDR3 DNA reads as TGTGCTCTTGAGGAACTAATGGGAGTCGATAAACTCATCTTT. This translates into CALEELMGVDKLIF.

This clone was counted ten times or more. This chain connects TRDV2 to TRDJ1, with TRDD3 matching 13 bases. No J gene was available from TCRdb, and it was assigned here by a germline match of the DNA. Germline V gene lookup returns CDR1 GEAIGNYY and CDR2 EKD. The CDR3 has 21 amino acids. J lost 0 bases, V lost 2 bases, and 17 bases had no gene match. The DNA of the CDR3 is TGTGCCTGTGACAATTTACTGGGGGATACGCGGGAGAAACTGTACACCGATAAACTCATCTTT. Its protein product is CACDNLLGDTREKLYTDKLIF.

A few counts support this clone. TCRdb attributes to this sequence the protein of a much larger clone, which differs from the DNA translation at residue 14; a read error is likely, and the protein displayed is translated from the DNA. The chain employs TRDV3 and TRDJ1, with TRDD3 identical over 9 bases. Germline CDR1 is TVYSNPD and CDR2 is GDNSRS (reference sequence). The CDR3 runs 17 residues. This CDR3 reads CAFKEGYWGRYTDELIF. The CDR3 region has the DNA TGTGCCTTTAAGGAGGGTTACTGGGGGAGGTACACCGATGAACTCATCTTT.

Of note for this clone: A far larger clone is only one base removed, so a read error is likely. The sample contains more than one DNA sequence encoding this CDR3. J is TRDJ1 and V is TRDV1; 10 bases align to TRDD3. This CDR3 comprises 24 residues. Germline loops: CDR1 TSWWSYY, CDR2 QGS. In DNA form, the CDR3 reads TGTGCCCTTGGGGAAGGGCTTCCTAGGTTGATTTACTGGGGGATCCCCCTTAACACCGATAAACTCATCTTT. It codes for CALGEGLPRLIYWGIPLNTDKLIF.

Only a few counts were recorded for this clone. This likely came from a read error, as a far larger clone is one base away. The DNA is omitted, as the CDR3 cannot be located on it reliably, and the CDR3 follows TCRdb's listing. TRDV1 is the V gene, and the J gene was not called; the table calls TRDD3, which could not be checked here. In germline, CDR1 is TSWWSYY, CDR2 QGS. With termini counted, the CDR3 has 24 amino acids. The CDR3 sequence is CALGEIVRSLPRHLGMGFTDKLIF.